This entry lists 27 T cell receptor beta chains sequenced from one sample in a study of shared clonotypes between healthy human individuals. TCRdb's copy holds only in-frame clones and misses some; the assay was immunoSEQ multiplex PCR. The sample has 550,000 to 850,000 clones; 72% are singletons. Sequencing was done on a sample of memory CD4+ T cells sorted from blood. Described subset: CD45RA-negative fraction. The receptor source for this set is a woman aged 25 to 39 in good health.

The chain carries TRBV5-1 and TRBJ2-1; D is tentatively TRBD1 or TRBD2 (6 bases each). This CDR3 region has 16 residues. Per the germline V gene, CDR1 is SGHRS and CDR2 is YFSETQ. V was trimmed by 4 bases and J by 2 bases, leaving 16 bases between them. DNA for the CDR3: TGCGCCAGCAGCCCTCCGGGGGCCGCAGCCTACAATGAGCAGTTCTTC. Translated, it gives CASSPPGAAAYNEQFF.

The V gene is TRBV6-1, the J gene TRBJ1-1, with D maybe TRBD1 (5 bases). CDR3 length equals 14 residues. With 6 bases removed from V and 4 bases from J, the gap between germline ends came to 15 bases. The germline CDR1 and CDR2 sequences are MNHNS and SASEGT. The CDR3 DNA reads TGTGCCAGCAGCCACCGGGGGGGTAGCACTGAAGCTTTCTTT. Translating it yields CASSHRGGSTEAFF.

Written as DNA, the CDR3 is TGCGCCAGCAGCCAAGGGACTAGCGAGACCAAAAACATTCAGTACTTC. Encoded protein: CASSQGTSETKNIQYF. V and J are TRBV4-1 and TRBJ2-4; 9 nucleotides match TRBD2. The V segment lost 1 base and the J segment 2 bases; nucleotides outside the gene matches: 3. Germline V CDR1 and CDR2: MGHRA, YSYEKL. This CDR3 is 16 amino acids long.

CDR3 residues: CASSQDNNHYNEQFF. CDR3 bases: TGCGCCAGCAGCCAAGATAATAACCACTACAATGAGCAGTTCTTC. The V gene is TRBV4-1, the J gene TRBJ2-1, with unresolved D. This CDR3 comprises 15 residues. CDR1 MGHRA and CDR2 YSYEKL come from the germline V gene. V lost 0 bases and J 3 bases, leaving 9 bases between the germline ends.

J is TRBJ1-3 and V is TRBV9; D uncertain. Trimming cost V 1 base and J 0 bases, with 14 bases left between them. Germline CDR1 SGDLS, CDR2 YYNGEE. This CDR3 comprises 17 residues. The CDR3 loop reads CASSVPNSPHSGNTIYF. In DNA, the CDR3 is TGTGCCAGCAGCGTACCAAATTCACCTCACTCTGGAAACACCATATATTTT.

This clone was found many times. The chain joins TRBV9 to TRBJ2-2, with D perhaps matching TRBD2 (6 bases). V shed 4 bases and J shed 5 bases, with 9 bases lying between them. The CDR3 is 13 amino acids. Germline values: CDR1 SGDLS, CDR2 YYNGEE. This CDR3 is CASSLGGTGELFF. The CDR3 DNA sequence: TGTGCCAGCAGCCTAGGAGGGACCGGGGAGCTGTTTTTT.

The genes are TRBV28 and TRBJ2-5; 9 bases agree with TRBD2. From germline, CDR1 is MDHEN and CDR2 SYDVKM. J lost 2 bases, V lost 10 bases, and 8 bases had no gene match. The CDR3 runs to 14 residues. The CDR3 DNA sequence: TGTGCCACCTCCAGGACTAGCGTTCAAGAGACCCAGTACTTC. Translated: CATSRTSVQETQYF. Full variable domain (remainder filled in from reference TRBV28 and TRBJ2-5): DVKVTQSSRYLVKRTGEKVFLECVQDMDHENMFWYRQDPGLGLRLIYFSYDVKMKEKGDIPEGYSVSREKKERFSLILESASTNQTSMYLCATSRTSVQETQYFGPGTRLLVL.

This chain joins TRBV28 and TRBJ2-1, with a weak D call TRBD2 (6 bases). Germline V gene data show CDR1 as MDHEN and CDR2 as SYDVKM. The CDR3 has 14 residues. Trimming stripped 5 bases from V and 7 bases from J, with 15 bases between. CDR3 nucleotides: TGTGCCAGCAGTCTCAGTGAAGCGGGTAATGAGCAGTTCTTC. Translated: CASSLSEAGNEQFF. Full variable domain (rest looked up from reference TRBV28 and TRBJ2-1): DVKVTQSSRYLVKRTGEKVFLECVQDMDHENMFWYRQDPGLGLRLIYFSYDVKMKEKGDIPEGYSVSREKKERFSLILESASTNQTSMYLCASSLSEAGNEQFFGPGTRLTVL.

The chain carries TRBV4-2 and TRBJ2-6; TRBD1 matches 9 bases. Per the germline V gene, CDR1 is LGHNA and CDR2 is YNFKEQ. Trimming took 0 bases from V and 2 from J; bases not matched to a gene: 2. This CDR3 is built from 17 residues. CDR3 in amino acids: CASSQDDRGAGANVLTF. The DNA of the CDR3 is TGTGCCAGCAGCCAAGATGACAGGGGGGCTGGGGCCAACGTCCTGACTTTC.

J is TRBJ2-5 and V is TRBV27; D ambiguous. Per the germline V gene, CDR1 is MNHEY and CDR2 is SMNVEV (reference sequence). This CDR3 is built from 12 residues. The V gene lost 6 bases and the J gene lost 5 bases, with 10 bases spanning the gap. The CDR3 bases are TGTGCCAGCAGCTCGCATGGGGAGACCCAGTACTTC. Translation gives CASSSHGETQYF.

CDR3 region: CASSLLTGASYEQYF. CDR3 nucleotide sequence: TGTGCCAGCAGCTTGTTGACGGGAGCGAGTTACGAGCAGTACTTC. The J gene is TRBJ2-7, the V gene TRBV5-6, with D perhaps TRBD2 (6 bases). Germline V gene data show CDR1 as SGHDT and CDR2 as YYEEEE. Trimming stripped 1 base from V and 4 bases from J, with 15 bases between. The CDR3 is made up of 15 amino acids.

This clone was picked up a small number of times. The chain carries TRBV27 and TRBJ2-2, with 11 bases identical to TRBD2. The CDR3 covers 15 residues. Looked up from germline, CDR1 is MNHEY and CDR2 is SMNVEV (reference sequence). V lost 7 bases to trimming and J lost 4 bases; unmatched junction nucleotides: 5. Written as DNA, the CDR3 is TGTGCCAGCAAGAGTAGCGGGAGGGCCACCGGGGAGCTGTTTTTT. It specifies CASKSSGRATGELFF.

This clone turned up a few times. The gene calls are TRBV7-2 and TRBJ2-7; possibly TRBD1 or TRBD2 for D (5 bases each). The CDR3 totals 13 residues. The ends were cut back, 5 bases at V and 2 bases at J, with 10 bases in the middle. From germline, CDR1 is SGHTA and CDR2 FQGNSA. The CDR3 nucleotides read TGTGCCAGCAGCCCCCGGGACCCCTACGAGCAGTACTTC. Its translation: CASSPRDPYEQYF. The whole variable domain, filled in from reference TRBV7-2 and TRBJ2-7, reads GAGVSQSPSNKVTEKGKDVELRCDPISGHTALYWYRQSLGQGLEFLIYFQGNSAPDKSGLPSDRFSAERTGGSVSTLTIQRTQQEDSAVYLCASSPRDPYEQYFGPGTRLTVT.

J is TRBJ1-5 and V is TRBV28; 7 bases are shared with TRBD1. There are 15 residues in the CDR3. V gave up 5 bases and J gave up 4 bases; unmatched junction bases: 8. The V gene's germline CDR1 is MDHEN and CDR2 SYDVKM. The CDR3 nucleotides read TGTGCCAGCAGTCGCGGGGACAGAAGAAATCAGCCCCAGCATTTT. Translating it yields CASSRGDRRNQPQHF. Combining the CDR3 with reference TRBV28 and TRBJ1-5 gives the whole variable domain DVKVTQSSRYLVKRTGEKVFLECVQDMDHENMFWYRQDPGLGLRLIYFSYDVKMKEKGDIPEGYSVSREKKERFSLILESASTNQTSMYLCASSRGDRRNQPQHFGDGTRLSIL.

This clone was seen just once. CDR3 in DNA: TGTGCCAGCAGCGACGGACTAGCGGGGGGAACAGATACGCAGTATTTT. Protein: CASSDGLAGGTDTQYF. V usage is TRBV7-2 and J usage is TRBJ2-3; 14 bases are a match to TRBD2. Unmatched junction bases numbered 4, after V lost 5 bases and J lost 3 bases. This CDR3 comprises 16 residues. Germline loops: CDR1 SGHTA, CDR2 FQGNSA.

The V and J genes are TRBV7-9 and TRBJ2-7, with TRBD1 as a possible D gene (5 bases). The germline V and J ends were trimmed by 4 bases and 3 bases, with 7 bases remaining between them. Germline V gives CDR1 SEHNR, CDR2 FQNEAQ (reference sequence). This CDR3 comprises 12 residues. The CDR3 spells CASSSQGYEQYF. CDR3 bases: TGTGCCAGCAGCTCTCAGGGCTACGAGCAGTACTTC.

This chain uses TRBV27 with TRBJ1-5, with TRBD1 matching over 7 bases. Germline V gives CDR1 MNHEY, CDR2 SMNVEV (reference sequence). The V segment lost 5 bases and the J segment 3 bases; nucleotides outside the gene matches: 4. CDR3 length: 14 residues. Written as DNA, the CDR3 is TGTGCCAGCAGTCTGGACAGGTACAATCAGCCCCAGCATTTT. Protein product: CASSLDRYNQPQHF.

The chain has TRBV10-3 and TRBJ2-7; TRBD1 matches 7 bases. V dropped 4 bases and J dropped 4; count of bases not matched to a gene: 10. Per germline, CDR1 ENHRY and CDR2 SYGVKD. The CDR3 is 15 amino acids. The CDR3 coding sequence is TGTGCCATCAGTGGCCGTGACAGGGTGAGTTACGAGCAGTACTTC. Its translation is CAISGRDRVSYEQYF.

This clone was seen once. J is TRBJ2-5 and V is TRBV7-2, with TRBD2 matching over 9 bases. V gave up 4 bases and J gave up 7 bases; unmatched junction bases: 10. CDR1 and CDR2 from the germline V gene are SGHTA and FQGNSA. The CDR3 extends over 15 amino acids. CDR3 region: CASSSVAGEVVTQYF. The CDR3 coding sequence is TGTGCCAGCAGCTCAGTAGCGGGAGAGGTGGTGACCCAGTACTTC.

This clone was observed a single time. This chain joins TRBV11-2 and TRBJ2-3, with 7 bases identical to TRBD2. The V gene end was trimmed by 5 bases and the J gene end by 2 bases; junction bases not matched to a gene: 10. CDR3 size: 16 residues. Germline CDR1 SGHAT, CDR2 FQNNGV. In nucleotides, the CDR3 is TGTGCCAGCAGCCGACAAACCCAGCGGGACACAGATACGCAGTATTTT. The encoded protein is CASSRQTQRDTDTQYF.

The V call is TRBV12-5, the J call TRBJ2-1; D is perhaps TRBD1 or TRBD2 (5 bases each). Germline V gives CDR1 LGHNT, CDR2 FRNRAP. V shed 7 bases and J shed 10 bases, with 26 bases lying between them. The CDR3 totals 16 residues. The CDR3: CASAPWGPKIGDEQFF. The CDR3 coding sequence is TGTGCTAGTGCCCCGTGGGGACCAAAAATCGGTGACGAGCAGTTCTTC.

The chain is built from TRBV5-4 and TRBJ1-2; D not certain. The CDR3 extends over 14 amino acids. CDR1 and CDR2 from the germline V gene are SGHNT and YYREEE (reference sequence). Trimming removed 2 bases at V and 0 bases at J, with 8 bases between. The CDR3 is CASSFGQANYGYTF. CDR3 sequence (DNA): TGTGCCAGCAGCTTTGGGCAAGCTAACTATGGCTACACCTTC.

The chain combines TRBV7-9 with TRBJ2-5, with TRBD1 matching over 10 bases. V lost 5 bases to trimming and J lost 1 base; unmatched junction nucleotides: 10. The CDR3 runs to 17 residues. Germline CDR1 reads SEHNR; CDR2 reads FQNEAQ (reference sequence). The CDR3 bases are TGTGCCAGCAGCCTCAAATTGGGACAGGGGACCCAAGAGACCCAGTACTTC. This encodes CASSLKLGQGTQETQYF.

There are a few counts of this clone. The J gene is TRBJ2-6, the V gene TRBV5-4, with 14 bases that match TRBD2. The germline gives CDR1 SGHNT, CDR2 YYREEE (reference sequence). After removal of 4 bases from V and 3 bases from J, the junction contained 3 bases not matched to a gene. The CDR3 loop spans 17 amino acids. CDR3 nucleotides: TGTGCCAGCAGCCCGGGACTAGCGGGAGATGGGGCCAACGTCCTGACTTTC. Its protein product is CASSPGLAGDGANVLTF.

The chain joins TRBV28 to TRBJ2-7; D is perhaps TRBD1 (5 bases). V lost 6 bases to trimming and J lost 1 base, with 16 bases between them. This CDR3 comprises 15 residues. Germline CDR1 reads MDHEN; CDR2 reads SYDVKM. The CDR3 loop reads CASRPQGIKSYEQYF. The CDR3 DNA reads as TGTGCCAGCAGACCCCAGGGTATTAAATCCTACGAGCAGTACTTC.

The chain combines TRBV18 with TRBJ1-5; D is unclear. Trimming stripped 3 bases from V and 5 bases from J, with 8 bases between. This CDR3 has 13 residues. CDR1 and CDR2 from the germline V gene are KGHSH and LQKENI. CDR3 coding DNA: TGTGCCAGCTCACCGACTACCGATCAGCCCCAGCATTTT. Translated, it gives CASSPTTDQPQHF.

The J gene is TRBJ1-2, the V gene TRBV14; 7 positions agree with TRBD1. From germline, CDR1 is SGHDN and CDR2 FVKESK. CDR3 size: 16 residues. V lost 4 bases, J lost 3 bases, and 11 bases stayed unmatched. The chain's CDR3 is CASSRTSGGAHYGYTF. The CDR3 nucleotides are TGTGCCAGCAGCCGGACATCAGGGGGTGCTCACTATGGCTACACCTTC.